Below, one T cell receptor (beta chain) is given with its context. This record belongs to a study of CD8+ T cells in alopecia areata. V trimming: 6 bases; J trimming: 2 bases; junction bases outside the gene matches: 4. The CDR3 extends over 14 amino acids. The germline V gene has CDR1 MGHDK and CDR2 SYGVNS. The treatment was: oral pan-JAK inhibitor, 5-10 mg twice daily. As the sequencing template, cDNA was produced by extracting RNA and reverse transcribing it. TCRdb's copy holds only in-frame clones and misses some; the assay was immunoSEQ multiplex PCR. Among approximately 150,000 clones listed, less than 75% were seen once.

The receptor comes from a human donor with alopecia areata. The chain couples TRBV25-1 to TRBJ2-7; 10 nucleotides match TRBD1. This material consisted of CD4+ T cells sorted from blood, taken at approximately week 60, from a patient treated with tofacitinib. CDR3 sequence (DNA): TGTGCCAGCAGCGGGGGACAGGGGCCCTACGAGCAGTACTTC. Protein product: CASSGGQGPYEQYF.